Following are 14 T cell receptor beta chains from one sample sequenced in a study of shared clonotypes between healthy human individuals. Method: immunoSEQ multiplex PCR; TCRdb's copy keeps in-frame clones and lacks some. The sample contains approximately 510,000 clones, approximately 85% of which appear only once. What was sequenced was PBMCs. The source is a woman in her thirties or forties in good health. Some clones in this sample may be carry-over from other donors' samples.

This chain links TRBV2 with TRBJ1-1, with 9 bases identical to TRBD1. Germline V gene data show CDR1 as SNHLY and CDR2 as FYNNEI. Germline trimming cut 6 bases from V and 4 bases from J; bases unmatched to any gene: 6. The CDR3 is 14 residues long. The CDR3 loop is CASRGRTGVTEAFF. CDR3 nucleotides: TGTGCCAGCAGGGGGAGGACAGGGGTCACTGAAGCTTTCTTT.

The chain recombines TRBV4-3 with TRBJ2-3, with 11 bases fitting TRBD1. CDR1 and CDR2 (germline): LGHNA, YSLEER. The CDR3 has 18 amino acids. V shed 0 bases and J 4 bases; nucleotides not matched to a gene: 9. The CDR3 DNA reads as TGCGCCAGCAGCCAAGATTACCACGGGACAGGGGGGTCAGATACGCAGTATTTT. As protein: CASSQDYHGTGGSDTQYF.

In its sample, this clone was seen a few times. The chain joins TRBV5-1 to TRBJ2-1, with 7 bases matching TRBD1. The CDR3 has 11 amino acids. The germline V gene has CDR1 SGHRS and CDR2 YFSETQ. V lost 4 bases to trimming and J lost 15 bases; unmatched junction nucleotides: 7. The CDR3 DNA reads as TGCGCCAGCAGCCCGGACAGGAGTTGGTTCTTC. This translates into CASSPDRSWFF.

Only one count was recorded for this clone. A far larger clone is only one base removed, so a read error is likely. The CDR3 loop is CASSEDSSGANVLTF. In nucleotides, the CDR3 is TGTGCCAGCAGTGAGGACAGCTCTGGGGCCAACGTCCTGACTTTC. V gene TRBV6-1 combines with J gene TRBJ2-6; D is possibly TRBD1 (6 bases). CDR3 length equals 15 residues. Germline V gene data show CDR1 as MNHNS and CDR2 as SASEGT. V dropped 3 bases and J dropped 0 bases, with 6 bases sitting between them.

Concerning this clone: Other DNA sequences within the sample encode an identical CDR3. This chain uses TRBV9 with TRBJ2-1; weak D call: TRBD1 (6 bases). Germline V gene lookup returns CDR1 SGDLS and CDR2 YYNGEE. V shed 2 bases and J shed 0 bases, with 9 bases lying between them. There are 15 residues in the CDR3. The CDR3 nucleotides read TGTGCCAGCAGCGTCGGACAGAGCTCCTACAATGAGCAGTTCTTC. Protein product: CASSVGQSSYNEQFF.

The chain carries TRBV6-6 and TRBJ2-1; D ambiguous. V shed 5 bases and J shed 8 bases, with 13 bases lying between them. CDR3 size: 13 residues. Germline CDR1 reads MNHNY; CDR2 reads SVGAGI (reference sequence). The CDR3 loop is CASSNRLVYEQFF. CDR3 DNA: TGTGCCAGCAGTAACCGTCTGGTTTATGAGCAGTTCTTC.

The chain combines TRBV7-9 with TRBJ1-5, with D perhaps TRBD1 (5 bases). Per germline, CDR1 SEHNR and CDR2 FQNEAQ (reference sequence). The V end lost 1 base, the J end lost 3 bases, and 7 bases lay between the germline ends. The CDR3 contains 14 residues. The DNA for the CDR3 is TGTGCCAGCAGCTTAGAAGGGACCAATCAGCCCCAGCATTTT. Protein product: CASSLEGTNQPQHF. Drawing the rest from reference TRBV7-9 and TRBJ1-5, the complete variable domain is DTGVSQNPRHKITKRGQNVTFRCDPISEHNRLYWYRQTLGQGPEFLTYFQNEAQLEKSRLLSDRFSAERPKGSFSTLEIQRTEQGDSAMYLCASSLEGTNQPQHFGDGTRLSIL.

The gene calls are TRBV30 and TRBJ2-1; 8 bases line up with TRBD2. Trimming cost V 1 base and J 8 bases; bases outside gene matches: 10. CDR3 length: 15 residues. CDR1 is GTSNPN and CDR2 is SVGIG in the germline V gene (reference sequence). The chain's CDR3 is CAWSAGRAVDDEQFF. The DNA for the CDR3 is TGTGCCTGGAGTGCCGGGAGGGCCGTGGACGATGAGCAGTTCTTC.

The J gene is TRBJ2-1, the V gene TRBV19, with 9 bases that match TRBD1. In germline, CDR1 is LNHDA, CDR2 SQIVND (reference sequence). This CDR3 comprises 15 residues. J gave up 7 bases and V 3 bases, and 7 bases lay outside the gene matches. CDR3 coding DNA: TGTGCCAGTAGTATGCCGGGACAGGGCGGGAATGAGCAGTTCTTC. Residues: CASSMPGQGGNEQFF.

This rearrangement joins TRBV7-3 to TRBJ2-3; D not resolved. Looked up from germline, CDR1 is SGHTA and CDR2 is FQGTGA. The CDR3 is 14 residues long. V dropped 1 base and J dropped 0 bases, with 5 bases sitting between them. CDR3 bases: TGTGCCAGCAGCTTAATCGGGAGCACAGATACGCAGTATTTT. Amino acids: CASSLIGSTDTQYF.

The CDR3 nucleotides read TGTGCCAGCAGCCCACTACAGGGGACGAAACTGTTTTTT. Residues: CASSPLQGTKLFF. The chain uses TRBV7-8 and TRBJ1-4; 7 nucleotides align to TRBD1. Germline V gene lookup returns CDR1 SGHVS and CDR2 FQNEAQ. The CDR3 loop spans 13 amino acids. J gave up 11 bases and V 5 bases, and 8 bases lay outside the gene matches.

The chain has TRBV2 and TRBJ1-2; no definite D call. Trimming took off 6 bases at V and 7 bases at J, with 9 bases between the two ends. The germline V gene encodes CDR1 SNHLY and CDR2 FYNNEI. CDR3 length: 11 amino acids. The CDR3 sequence: CASRVSSGYTF. The CDR3 DNA follows: TGTGCCAGCAGGGTCAGTAGTGGCTACACCTTC.

The chain joins TRBV21-1 to TRBJ2-2; the D call TRBD2 from the table was never checked on the DNA. TRBV21-1 is listed as a pseudogene. The CDR3 runs to 13 residues. As DNA, the CDR3 is TGTGCCAGCAGCCCCGTAGAGGCCGGGGAGCTGTTTTTT. Translation gives CASSPVEAGELFF.

CDR3 protein: CASSQGPSHSGNTIYF. The CDR3 DNA reads as TGTGCCAGTAGCCAGGGACCGAGCCACTCTGGAAACACCATATATTTT. The chain joins TRBV19 to TRBJ1-3; D possibly corresponds to TRBD1 (5 bases). This CDR3 is 16 amino acids long. CDR1 is LNHDA, CDR2 SQIVND, per germline (reference sequence). V was clipped by 6 bases and J by 0 bases, with 15 bases between them.